The 6 T cell receptor beta chains below come from one sample, sequenced in a study of blood T cell repertoires in COVID-19. Assay used: immunoSEQ multiplex PCR; TCRdb lists only in-frame clones, some missing. The table shows over 130,000 clones, with more than 70% occurring only once. Sequencing input: peripheral blood. All receptors come from a human donor in a cohort sampled during active COVID-19.

The chain uses TRBV27 and TRBJ2-3, with D uncertain. This CDR3 contains 15 residues. The germline gives CDR1 MNHEY, CDR2 SMNVEV (reference sequence). Trimming stripped 2 bases from V and 2 bases from J, with 11 bases between. The CDR3 sequence: CASSLEFSFTDTQYF. The CDR3 DNA reads as TGTGCCAGCAGTTTAGAGTTTTCCTTCACAGATACGCAGTATTTT.

The chain recombines TRBV5-4 with TRBJ2-2; 10 bases are a match to TRBD1. V trimming: 4 bases; J trimming: 4 bases; junction bases outside the gene matches: 4. Germline V gene lookup returns CDR1 SGHNT and CDR2 YYREEE (reference sequence). The CDR3 extends over 15 amino acids. CDR3 loop: CASSPGQGRTGELFF. The CDR3 nucleotides are TGTGCCAGCAGCCCGGGACAGGGGCGCACCGGGGAGCTGTTTTTT.

The chain recombines TRBV6-2 or TRBV6-3 with TRBJ2-5, with a tentative D call TRBD2 (6 bases). V gave up 2 bases and J gave up 7 bases, with 11 bases separating them. The CDR3 length is 13 residues. The V gene's germline CDR1 is MNHEY and CDR2 SVGEGT. The CDR3 nucleotides are TGTGCCAGCAGTTACCCGGGGGTGCCGACCCAGTACTTC. Translated: CASSYPGVPTQYF.

Only one count was recorded for this clone. The rearrangement joins TRBV5-1 to TRBJ1-3; the D gene is possibly TRBD1 (5 bases). Trimming shortened V by 6 bases and J by 2 bases, and 12 bases separated the two germline ends. There are 14 residues in the CDR3. Germline assignment: CDR1 SGHRS and CDR2 YFSETQ. In nucleotides, the CDR3 is TGCGCCAGCACCCGGGGGGGGGCTGGAAACACCATATATTTT. The encoded protein is CASTRGGAGNTIYF.

J is TRBJ1-4 and V is TRBV7-9; a weak D match, TRBD1 (5 bases). The CDR3 sequence is 16 residues long. The V and J ends lost 5 bases and 1 base respectively, with 14 bases between them. Germline assignment: CDR1 SEHNR and CDR2 FQNEAQ (reference sequence). CDR3 sequence reads: CASSAILGLTNEKLFF. CDR3 sequence (DNA): TGTGCCAGCAGCGCCATTTTGGGACTAACTAATGAAAAACTGTTTTTT.

The genes are TRBV4-2 and TRBJ2-2; tentatively, D is TRBD2 (5 bases). V lost 1 base and J 0 bases, leaving 9 bases between the germline ends. Germline CDR1 reads LGHNA; CDR2 reads YNFKEQ. The CDR3 has 16 amino acids. The CDR3 DNA reads TGTGCCAGCAGCCAAGTGCGAGGGCCGAACACCGGGGAGCTGTTTTTT. Its protein is CASSQVRGPNTGELFF.